The clone carrying this TCR beta chain has at least ten counts. Its antigen is undetermined. The sample belongs to a study of CD8 T cells in ankylosing spondylitis. Study-wide results and limits: Matched synovial fluid from ankylosing spondylitis patients was reported to be enriched for disease-linked clones. Earlier studies detected some motif variants in reactive arthritis synovial fluid and blood.

For TCR beta, libraries came from quantitative 5'-RACE with molecular barcodes. TCRdb reprocessed the 5' RACE reads via MiXCR and lists one record per CDR3 protein. The table has about 36,000 distinct CDR3 sequences, over 10% seen once. The CDR3 loop spans 15 amino acids. V was pared by 0 bases and J by 4 bases, with 13 bases between. Germline loops: CDR1 DFQATT, CDR2 SNEGSKA (reference sequence). J is TRBJ2-1 and V is TRBV20-1; D is tentatively TRBD1 or TRBD2 (5 bases each). Input material: synovial fluid, either unsorted or a sorted T cell fraction (not recorded which). The TCR sequence derives from a male donor with ankylosing spondylitis. This CDR3 is CSARDGTIDYNEQFF. DNA for the CDR3: TGCAGTGCTAGAGATGGGACGATTGATTACAATGAGCAGTTCTTC.